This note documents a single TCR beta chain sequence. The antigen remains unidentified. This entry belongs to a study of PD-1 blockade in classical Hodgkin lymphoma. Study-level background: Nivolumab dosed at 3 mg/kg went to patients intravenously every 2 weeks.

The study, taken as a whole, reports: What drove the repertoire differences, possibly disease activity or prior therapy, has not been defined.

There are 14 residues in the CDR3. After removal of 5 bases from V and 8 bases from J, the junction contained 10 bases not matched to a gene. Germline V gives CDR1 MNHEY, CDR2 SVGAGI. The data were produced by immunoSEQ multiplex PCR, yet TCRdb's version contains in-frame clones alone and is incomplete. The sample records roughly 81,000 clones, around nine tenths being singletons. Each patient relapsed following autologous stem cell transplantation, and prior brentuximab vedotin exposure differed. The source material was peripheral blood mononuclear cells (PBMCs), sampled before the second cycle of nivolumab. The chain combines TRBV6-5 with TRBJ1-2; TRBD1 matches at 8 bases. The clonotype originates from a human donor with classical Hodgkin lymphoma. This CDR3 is CASSNRQGTGGYTF. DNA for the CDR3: TGTGCCAGCAGTAACCGACAGGGGACGGGGGGCTACACCTTC.